This TCR beta chain was recovered during a study of T cell changes during pregnancy in multiple sclerosis. Using immunoSEQ multiplex PCR, the repertoire was profiled, and TCRdb retains in-frame clones only, with some absent. In the table there are some 87,000 clones, about 96% of which are singletons. V lost 0 bases and J 4 bases, leaving 9 bases between the germline ends. Germline-derived CDR1 and CDR2 are MRHNA and SNTAGT. The CDR3 has 14 residues. The sequence came from a female donor with multiple sclerosis, enrolled in a pregnancy study. The input for sequencing was peripheral blood, taken in the second trimester of pregnancy. V gene TRBV6-4 combines with J gene TRBJ1-1; tentative D call: TRBD1 (5 bases). The DNA of the CDR3 is TGTGCCAGCAGTGACTCGGGAGGGACCACTGAAGCTTTCTTT. It yields the protein CASSDSGGTTEAFF.